This T cell receptor (beta chain) was documented in a study of cytomegalovirus exposure and HLA in healthy donors. PCR was performed using 60 Vbeta and 13 Jbeta primers. Sequencing was performed with immunoSEQ multiplex PCR; in TCRdb, only in-frame clones are kept and a portion is missing. The profile shows approximately 150,000 clones, under 85% of them singletons. Study findings and constraints: Highly shared sequence variants in one cluster were likely a sequencing artifact.

Note on this clone: Its specificity is not known.

The source material was PBMCs. This sequence originates from a man in his fifties in good health and CMV-seropositive.

CDR3 bases: TGTGCCAGCAGCTCCTTTCTTATGAACACTGAAGCTTTCTTT. Translating it yields CASSSFLMNTEAFF. The rearrangement uses TRBV5-5 and TRBJ1-1; D uncertain. With 3 bases removed from V and 0 bases from J, the gap between germline ends came to 9 bases. This CDR3 is 14 amino acids long. Germline CDR1 reads SGHKS; CDR2 reads YYEKEE (reference sequence).